This T cell receptor beta chain was sequenced for a study of T cell responses to AZD1222 COVID-19 vaccine. With respect to this clone: The antigen remains unidentified.

Study conclusions and caveats: Only a handful of individuals given AZD1222 were seropositive at baseline. Females made up more of the donors, who were largely white British, and clonal diversity may have come out too low.

This CDR3 contains 16 residues. Germline values: CDR1 SGHNT, CDR2 YENEEA. V shed 1 base, J shed 4 bases, and the junction held 4 bases outside the gene matches. The method was immunoSEQ multiplex PCR; TCRdb's version includes in-frame clones alone and lacks a portion of them. Among under 85,000 clones listed, 90% were seen once. The source was peripheral blood, collected 28 days after the second AZD1222 dose. The chain links TRBV11-3 to TRBJ2-1, with TRBD2 identical over 10 bases. The receptor was derived from an adult who received the AZD1222 COVID-19 vaccine. CDR3 coding DNA: TGTGCCAGCAGCTTAGGTATAGCGGGGGGATACAATGAGCAGTTCTTC. It yields the protein CASSLGIAGGYNEQFF.